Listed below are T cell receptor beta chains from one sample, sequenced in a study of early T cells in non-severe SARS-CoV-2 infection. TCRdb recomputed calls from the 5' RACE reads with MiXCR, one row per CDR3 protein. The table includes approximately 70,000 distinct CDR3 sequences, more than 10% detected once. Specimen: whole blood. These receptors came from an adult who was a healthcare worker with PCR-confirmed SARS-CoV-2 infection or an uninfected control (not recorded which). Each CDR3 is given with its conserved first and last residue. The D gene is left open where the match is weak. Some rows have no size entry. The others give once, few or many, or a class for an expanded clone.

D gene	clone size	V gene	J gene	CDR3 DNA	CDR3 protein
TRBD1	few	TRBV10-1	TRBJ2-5	TGCGCCAGCAGTGAGACCGGGACAGGGGTTTTGGAGACCCAGTACTTC	CASSETGTGVLETQYF
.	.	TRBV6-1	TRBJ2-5	TGTGCCAGCAGTGCCCAGGGTGGGGAGACCCAGTACTTC	CASSAQGGETQYF
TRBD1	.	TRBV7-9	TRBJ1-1	TGTGCCAGCAGCTTAGGACGACAGGGGAACACTGAAGCTTCCTTT	CASSLGRQGNTEASF
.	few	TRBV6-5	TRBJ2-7	TGTGCCAGCAGTTACTCGAGTTTCTACGAGCAGTACTTC	CASSYSSFYEQYF
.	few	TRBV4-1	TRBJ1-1	TGCGCCAGCAGCCAAGTGGAATCCGCTGAAGCTTTCTTT	CASSQVESAEAFF
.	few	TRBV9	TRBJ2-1	TGTGCCAGCACCGGTACAGGGTACGACAATGAGCAGTTCTTC	CASTGTGYDNEQFF
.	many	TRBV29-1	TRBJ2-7	TGCAGCGTTTCCCCGAGGAGCGGGTACTACGAGCAGTACTTC	CSVSPRSGYYEQYF
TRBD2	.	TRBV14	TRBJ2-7	TGTGCCAGCAGCCAAGCCAATGTCGGGACTAGCGGTTACGAGCAGTACTTC	CASSQANVGTSGYEQYF
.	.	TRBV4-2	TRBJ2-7	TGTGCCAGCAGCCAAGTTATGGGCACTTCCTACGAGCAGTACTTC	CASSQVMGTSYEQYF
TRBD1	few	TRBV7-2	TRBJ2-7	TGTGCCAGCAGCCGGGGGCAGGGGGCATACGAGCAGTACTTC	CASSRGQGAYEQYF
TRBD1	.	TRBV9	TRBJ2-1	TGTGCCAGCAGCCCCCCCGCAGGGGGTTCCTACAATGAGCAGTTCTTC	CASSPPAGGSYNEQFF
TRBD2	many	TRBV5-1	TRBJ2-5	TGCGCCAGCTCTCCCCGAGGGCCTGGGACTAGCGGGGTGGTGGAGACCCAGTACTTC	CASSPRGPGTSGVVETQYF
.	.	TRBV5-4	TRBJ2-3	TGTGCCAGCAGCTCACCGGGACGTGCAGATACGCAGTATTTT	CASSSPGRADTQYF
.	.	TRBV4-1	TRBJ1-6	TGCGCCAGCAGCCCCGCGACGGGTGACTATAATTCACCCCTCCACTTT	CASSPATGDYNSPLHF
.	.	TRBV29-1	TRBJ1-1	TGCAGCGTTGGACACATTGAAGCTTTCTTT	CSVGHIEAFF
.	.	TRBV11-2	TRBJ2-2	TGTGCCAGCACCCTCCTACGTAGCGCCGGGGAGCTGTTTTTT	CASTLLRSAGELFF
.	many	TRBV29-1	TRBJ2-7	TGCAGCGTTAAGGAGGGGGCGGTTGCCTACGAGCAGTACTTC	CSVKEGAVAYEQYF
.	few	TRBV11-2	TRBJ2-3	TGTGCCAGCAGCTTAGATCCGAGGATCACAGATACGCAGTATTTT	CASSLDPRITDTQYF
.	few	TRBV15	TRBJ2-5	TGTGCCACCAGCAGCCCCCCCGACCAAGAGACCCAGTACTTC	CATSSPPDQETQYF
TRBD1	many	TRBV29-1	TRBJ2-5	TGCAGCGTTTCCGGGACAGGAAGAGGAGAGACCCAGTACTTC	CSVSGTGRGETQYF
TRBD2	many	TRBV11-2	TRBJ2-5	TGTGCCAGCAGCCCGGGACTAAGAAGCCAAGAGACCCAGTACTTC	CASSPGLRSQETQYF
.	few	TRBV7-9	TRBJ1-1	TGTGCCAGCACCCAAAGGAGGGACACTGAAGCTTTCTTT	CASTQRRDTEAFF
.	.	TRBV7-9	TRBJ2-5	TGTGCCAGCAGCTCCAGGGGGGGATGGCAAGAGACCCAGTACTTC	CASSSRGGWQETQYF
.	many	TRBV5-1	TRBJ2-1	TGCGCCAGCACCCCTGACCGGAATGAGCAGTTCTTC	CASTPDRNEQFF
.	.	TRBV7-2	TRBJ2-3	TGTGCCAGCAGCTTAGAAGGGGGGTCTCGTGGTACGCAGTATTTT	CASSLEGGSRGTQYF
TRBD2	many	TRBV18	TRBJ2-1	TGTGCCAGCTCACCACCGGGACTAGCGGGAGGGCCGTACAATGAGCAGTTCTTC	CASSPPGLAGGPYNEQFF
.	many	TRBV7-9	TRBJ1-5	TGTGCCAGCAGCCGGGGTGGGGAGCCCCAGCATTTT	CASSRGGEPQHF
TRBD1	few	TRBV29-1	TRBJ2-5	TGCAGCGTTGGCCGGACAGGGGGTTCCCGTATATTCCAAGAGACCCAGTACTTC	CSVGRTGGSRIFQETQYF
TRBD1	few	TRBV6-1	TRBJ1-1	TGTGCCAGCTCAGACAGGGGGAACACTGAAGCTTTCTTT	CASSDRGNTEAFF
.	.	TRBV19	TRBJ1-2	TGTGCCAGTAGTACCTGGGACACGTTGGTAGGCTATGGCTACACCTTC	CASSTWDTLVGYGYTF
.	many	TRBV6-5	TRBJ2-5	TGTGCCAGCAGTTACTCGTCAGGGTACCAAGAGACCCAGTACTTC	CASSYSSGYQETQYF
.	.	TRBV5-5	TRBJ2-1	TGTGCCAGCAGCTTGACACGGCTATTACAGACCAGGGAGCAGTTCTTC	CASSLTRLLQTREQFF
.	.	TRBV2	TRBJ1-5	TGTGCCAGCAGTGAATTCGGGAAGGGGCAGCCCCAGCATTTT	CASSEFGKGQPQHF
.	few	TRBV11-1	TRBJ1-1	TGTGCCAGCAGCTTAGGCGGCGGCGGGGGCCGGCGCCTGAACACTGAAGCTTTCTTT	CASSLGGGGGRRLNTEAFF
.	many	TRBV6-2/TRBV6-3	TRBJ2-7	TGTGCCAGCAGTTCCGACAGGACAGGGCTGGGACTAGCCTACGAGCAGTACTTC	CASSSDRTGLGLAYEQYF
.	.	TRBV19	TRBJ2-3	TGTACCAGTAGTGTACTCGAGGGGGGCCTCTCCGCAGATACGCAGTATTTT	CTSSVLEGGLSADTQYF
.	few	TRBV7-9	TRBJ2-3	TGTGCCAGCAGCTTAGGGGCCGGAACGGGAGATACGCAGTATTTT	CASSLGAGTGDTQYF
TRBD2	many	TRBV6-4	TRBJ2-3	TGTGCCAGCAGTGAACTAGCGGGAAGCACAGATACGCAGTATTTT	CASSELAGSTDTQYF
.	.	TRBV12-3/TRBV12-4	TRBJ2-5	TGTGCCAGCAGTTTACGGCTTTTACAAGAGACCCAGTACTTC	CASSLRLLQETQYF
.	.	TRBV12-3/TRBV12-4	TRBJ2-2	TGTGCCAGCAGACTCAGGGTGTACACCGGGGAGCTGTTTTTT	CASRLRVYTGELFF
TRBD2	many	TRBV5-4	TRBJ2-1	TGTGCCAGCAGCCGCGGCCTAGCGGGAGTCAATGAGCAGTTCTTC	CASSRGLAGVNEQFF
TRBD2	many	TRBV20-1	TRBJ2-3	TGCAGTGCTAGAGCTATGTCTAGCGGGAGTGGCGCGGCCTCAGATACGCAGTATTTT	CSARAMSSGSGAASDTQYF
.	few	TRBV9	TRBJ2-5	TGTGCCAGCAGCGTAGCTTCCCAACGAGGGACCCAGTACTTC	CASSVASQRGTQYF
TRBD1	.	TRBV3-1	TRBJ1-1	TGTGCCAGCAGCCGTCGGGACAGCGTCAACACTGAAGCTTTCTTT	CASSRRDSVNTEAFF
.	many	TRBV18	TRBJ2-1	TGTGCCAGCTCCCCGGGACCCTACAATGAGCAGTTCTTC	CASSPGPYNEQFF
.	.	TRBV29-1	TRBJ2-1	TGCAGCGTTGAAACTCCCCGAGCCTACAATGAGCAGTTCTTC	CSVETPRAYNEQFF
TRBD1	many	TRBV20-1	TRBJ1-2	TGCAGTGCCCATGGGACAGGGAATAACTATGGCTACACCTTC	CSAHGTGNNYGYTF
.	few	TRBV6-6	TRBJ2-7	TGTGCCAGCAGTCCGACTAGTGTCGACGAGCAGTACTTC	CASSPTSVDEQYF